This TCR beta chain was found in a study of shared clonotypes between healthy human individuals. Germline V gene data show CDR1 as KGHSH and CDR2 as LQKENI. After removal of 5 bases from V and 5 bases from J, the junction contained 14 bases not matched to a gene. The CDR3 spans 17 residues. Only in-frame clones appear in the TCRdb table, and some are missing; sequencing was by immunoSEQ multiplex PCR. The data contain approximately 2.5 million clones, roughly 93% of them singletons. The clonotype originates from a man aged 18 to 29 in good health. Some clones in this sample may be carry-over from other donors' samples. Sequencing input: naive CD4+ T cells from PBMCs. Subset denoted: CD45RA+ positively selected. The chain uses TRBV18 and TRBJ1-2, with TRBD1 identical over 10 bases. The CDR3 region is CASSSQTGGAAAYGYTF. The CDR3 DNA is TGTGCCAGCTCATCTCAGACAGGGGGCGCCGCCGCGTATGGCTACACCTTC.